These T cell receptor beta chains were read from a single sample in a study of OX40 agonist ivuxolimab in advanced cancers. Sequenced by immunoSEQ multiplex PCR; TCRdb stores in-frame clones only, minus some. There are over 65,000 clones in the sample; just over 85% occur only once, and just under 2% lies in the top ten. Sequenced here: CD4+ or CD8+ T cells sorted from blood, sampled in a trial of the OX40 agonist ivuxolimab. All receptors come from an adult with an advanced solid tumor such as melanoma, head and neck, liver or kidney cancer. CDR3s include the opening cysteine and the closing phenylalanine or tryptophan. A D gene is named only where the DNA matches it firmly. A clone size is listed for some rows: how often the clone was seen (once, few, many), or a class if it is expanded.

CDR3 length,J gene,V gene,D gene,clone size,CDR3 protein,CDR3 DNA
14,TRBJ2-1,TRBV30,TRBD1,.,CAWSPGQGYNEQFF,TGTGCCTGGAGTCCGGGACAGGGCTACAATGAGCAGTTCTTC
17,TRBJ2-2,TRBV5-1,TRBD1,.,CASSLGQGFANTGELFF,TGCGCCAGCAGCTTGGGACAGGGGTTCGCGAACACCGGGGAGCTGTTTTTT
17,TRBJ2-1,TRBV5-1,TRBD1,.,CASRLQTGALRRNEQFF,TGCGCCAGCAGACTGCAGACAGGGGCCCTCCGGCGCAATGAGCAGTTCTTC
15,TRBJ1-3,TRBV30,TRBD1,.,CAWTYRGLPGNTIYF,TGTGCCTGGACCTACAGGGGTCTACCTGGAAACACCATATATTTT
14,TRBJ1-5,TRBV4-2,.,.,CASSQVGGDQPQHF,TGTGCCAGCAGCCAAGTTGGGGGGGATCAGCCCCAGCATTTT
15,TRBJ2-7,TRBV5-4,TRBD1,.,CASSTKQGADGEQYF,TGTGCCAGCAGCACGAAACAGGGGGCTGACGGCGAGCAGTACTTC
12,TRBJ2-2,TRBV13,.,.,CASSLNTGELFF,TGTGCCAGCAGTTTGAACACCGGGGAGCTGTTTTTT
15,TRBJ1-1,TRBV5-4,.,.,CASSWGVEKNTEAFF,TGTGCCAGCAGCTGGGGAGTAGAGAAGAACACTGAAGCTTTCTTT
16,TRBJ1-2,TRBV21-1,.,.,CASSTTPGQLNYGYTF,TGTGCCAGCAGCACGACCCCGGGACAGCTTAACTATGGCTACACCTTC
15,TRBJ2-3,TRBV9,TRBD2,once,CASSEGLESTDTQYF,TGTGCCAGCAGCGAGGGACTAGAAAGCACAGATACGCAGTATTTT
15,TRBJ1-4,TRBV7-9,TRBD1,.,CASSSRRGREEKLFF,TGTGCCAGCAGCTCCCGCAGGGGGCGGGAAGAAAAACTGTTTTTT
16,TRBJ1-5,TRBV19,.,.,CASSQPFVGGNQPQHF,TGTGCCAGTAGCCAACCCTTTGTTGGGGGCAATCAGCCCCAGCATTTT
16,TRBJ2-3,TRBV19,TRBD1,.,CASSTPGQRTTDTQYF,TGTGCCAGTAGTACTCCGGGACAGAGAACCACAGATACGCAGTATTTT
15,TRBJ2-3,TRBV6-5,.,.,CASSYGRGGTDTQYF,TGTGCCAGCAGTTACGGGCGGGGAGGCACAGATACGCAGTATTTT
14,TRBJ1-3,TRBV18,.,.,CASSPGGTGNTIYF,TGTGCCAGCTCACCAGGGGGAACAGGAAACACCATATATTTT
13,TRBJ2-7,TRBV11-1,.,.,CASSLDFLYEQYF,TGTGCCAGCAGCTTAGACTTCCTATACGAGCAGTACTTC
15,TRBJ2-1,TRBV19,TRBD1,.,CASSIGGQDREEQFF,TGTGCCAGTAGTATAGGAGGACAAGACAGGGAGGAGCAGTTCTTC
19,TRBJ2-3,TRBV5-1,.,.,CASSLAHSAGTTSTDTQYF,TGCGCCAGCAGCTTGGCCCACTCGGCCGGGACAACGAGCACAGATACGCAGTATTTT
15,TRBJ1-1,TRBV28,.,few,CASPPAGGMNTEAFF,TGTGCCAGCCCCCCGGCGGGGGGGATGAACACTGAAGCTTTCTTT